The next 23 T cell receptor beta chains were all read from a single sample in a study of low-dose radiotherapy and immunotherapy resistance in tumors. Both TCRalpha and TCRbeta chains were reverse transcribed with V-gene-specific primers. With a V-primer adapter and a constant-region primer, TCRs were amplified for approximately 19 PCR cycles. TCRdb re-called the reads through MiXCR, storing one row per CDR3 protein. Among about 64,000 distinct CDR3 sequences listed, about 25% were seen once. Time point indicated: before trial treatment. Sequenced here: PBMCs, sampled before treatment. The receptors were gathered from a male donor with rectosigmoid adenocarcinoma.

This clonotype has at least ten counts. This chain joins TRBV6-6 and TRBJ2-7; D is possibly TRBD2 (5 bases). Deletions cut 6 bases from V and 0 bases from J, with 15 bases between. The CDR3 is 15 residues long. Per the germline V gene, CDR1 is MNHNY and CDR2 is SVGAGI (reference sequence). The CDR3 spells CASSALAGGSYEQYF. CDR3 in DNA: TGTGCCAGCAGCGCTCTGGCGGGTGGCTCCTACGAGCAGTACTTC.

This clonotype was picked up a small number of times. CDR3 coding DNA: TGTGCCAGCAGCTTAAAAACTCGAGATACGCAGTATTTT. Its translation: CASSLKTRDTQYF. The rearrangement joins TRBV7-2 to TRBJ2-3, with D hard to call. CDR1 is SGHTA, CDR2 FQGNSA, per germline. V dropped 2 bases and J dropped 5 bases, with 8 bases sitting between them. CDR3 size: 13 residues.

This chain connects TRBV5-1 to TRBJ1-5; D not certain. The CDR3 covers 13 residues. V lost 0 bases and J 8 bases, leaving 9 bases between the germline ends. Germline V gene lookup returns CDR1 SGHRS and CDR2 YFSETQ. The CDR3: CASSLAPNEPQHF. The CDR3 nucleotides read TGCGCCAGCAGCTTGGCTCCTAACGAGCCCCAGCATTTT. The full variable domain, its missing parts supplied by reference TRBV5-1 and TRBJ1-5, is KAGVTQTPRYLIKTRGQQVTLSCSPISGHRSVSWYQQTPGQGLQFLFEYFSETQRNKGNFPGRFSGRQFSNSRSEMNVSTLELGDSALYLCASSLAPNEPQHFGDGTRLSIL.

This clonotype has ten or more counts. This rearrangement joins TRBV29-1 to TRBJ1-3; no firm D call. Trimming took off 7 bases at V and 8 bases at J, with 12 bases between the two ends. CDR1 is SQVTM and CDR2 is ANQGSEA in the germline V gene. The CDR3 sequence is 11 residues long. In DNA form, the CDR3 reads TGCAGCGCCATCCGGGGAGACACCATATATTTT. It encodes CSAIRGDTIYF.

This clonotype was recorded many times. V and J are TRBV5-1 and TRBJ2-1, with 10 bases fitting TRBD2. Germline CDR1 is SGHRS and CDR2 is YFSETQ. J was trimmed by 5 bases and V by 4 bases; bases with no gene match: 3. The CDR3 covers 14 residues. The CDR3 region is CASSPGTSDNEQFF. The CDR3 DNA sequence: TGCGCCAGCAGCCCTGGGACTAGCGACAATGAGCAGTTCTTC.

This clonotype was seen many times. The CDR3 region has the DNA TGCAGTGCAGGATTGGGACGGGACCTAAACACCATATATTTT. Protein: CSAGLGRDLNTIYF. The chain joins TRBV20-1 to TRBJ1-3, with D tentatively TRBD1 (5 bases). Germline loops: CDR1 DFQATT, CDR2 SNEGSKA (reference sequence). The CDR3 has 14 residues. V was cut by 6 bases and J by 6 bases, with 18 bases left in between.

This clonotype was picked up one time. V gene TRBV5-6 combines with J gene TRBJ1-4; unclear D gene. Germline CDR1 is SGHDT and CDR2 is YYEEEE. CDR3 length equals 15 residues. V was shortened by 1 base and J by 5 bases, with 12 bases between the two germline ends. The CDR3 nucleotides read TGTGCCAGCAGCTTGTTGGGGTACGACAATGAAAAACTGTTTTTT. Amino acids: CASSLLGYDNEKLFF.

This clonotype was seen more than once but under ten times. The V call is TRBV23-1, the J call TRBJ1-1; perhaps TRBD1 as D (5 bases). TRBV23-1 belongs to the ORF category, with a function that is uncertain. There are 13 residues in the CDR3. V lost 3 bases and J 4 bases, leaving 9 bases between the germline ends. As DNA, the CDR3 is TGCGCCAGCAGTCAGGCAGGGACCACTGAAGCTTTCTTT. Protein sequence: CASSQAGTTEAFF.

By sample share, this clonotype is medium-sized. In DNA form, the CDR3 reads TGTGCCAGCAGCTTGTCGACGGGTCCCACCTACAATGAGCAGTTCTTC. It specifies CASSLSTGPTYNEQFF. J is TRBJ2-1 and V is TRBV7-9; D is ambiguous. This CDR3 region has 16 residues. Trimming took off 3 bases at V and 2 bases at J, with 14 bases between the two ends. The germline gives CDR1 SEHNR, CDR2 FQNEAQ (reference sequence).

A note on this clonotype: A far larger clone is a single base away, which makes a read error likely. This chain uses TRBV6-6 with TRBJ1-1; no clear D. The germline V and J ends were trimmed by 2 bases and 0 bases, with 10 bases remaining between them. Germline-derived CDR1 and CDR2 are MNHNY and SVGAGI (reference sequence). The CDR3 is 15 amino acids. CDR3 residues: CASSYRNGVNTEAFF. In DNA, the CDR3 is TGTGCCAGCAGTTACCGCAACGGGGTGAACACTGAAGCTTTCTTT.

The J gene is TRBJ2-7, the V gene TRBV4-2; 11 positions match TRBD1. The J segment lost 6 bases and the V segment lost 8 bases, leaving 6 bases of the junction unmatched. CDR1 is LGHNA, CDR2 YNFKEQ, per germline. This CDR3 has 13 amino acids. Here the CDR3 reads CASSRTGGREQYF. The CDR3 nucleotides read TGTGCCAGCTCCCGGACAGGGGGCCGCGAGCAGTACTTC.

The chain combines TRBV29-1 with TRBJ2-7; the match to TRBD2 covers 9 bases. CDR1 is SQVTM, CDR2 ANQGSEA, per germline. J was trimmed by 2 bases and V by 5 bases; bases with no gene match: 7. The CDR3 sequence is 14 residues long. The CDR3 DNA reads as TGCAGCGTTATTCTAGCGGGACAGCCCTACGAGCAGTACTTC. Encoded protein: CSVILAGQPYEQYF.

V gene TRBV10-3 combines with J gene TRBJ2-3; D is unresolved. V gave up 3 bases and J gave up 4 bases, with 5 bases separating them. Per the germline V gene, CDR1 is ENHRY and CDR2 is SYGVKD. This CDR3 has 12 amino acids. CDR3 DNA sequence: TGTGCCATCAGTGAAGTGGCAGATACGCAGTATTTT. Protein sequence: CAISEVADTQYF.

This clonotype has at least ten counts. The gene calls are TRBV12-3 or TRBV12-4 and TRBJ2-7; no firm D call. The CDR3 runs 12 residues. V gave up 1 base and J gave up 2 bases, with 3 bases separating them. The CDR3 DNA sequence: TGTGCCAGCAGTTTAGTGCCCTACGAGCAGTACTTC. Protein sequence: CASSLVPYEQYF.

Turning to this clonotype: This likely stems from a read error, as it lies one base from a far larger clone. The CDR3 loop reads CAGRQGNYEQYF. In DNA form, the CDR3 reads TGTGCCGGACGACAGGGGAACTACGAGCAGTACTTC. V is TRBV6-4 and J is TRBJ2-7; TRBD1 agrees at 8 bases. CDR3 length: 12 residues. The germline V gene has CDR1 MRHNA and CDR2 SNTAGT. Unmatched junction bases numbered 6, after V lost 11 bases and J lost 3 bases.

This clonotype was observed many times. The chain employs TRBV14 and TRBJ2-7, with D perhaps assigned TRBD1 or TRBD2 (6 bases each). This CDR3 is built from 18 residues. With 0 bases removed from V and 1 base from J, the gap between germline ends came to 19 bases. Germline CDR1 reads SGHDN; CDR2 reads FVKESK. The DNA for the CDR3 is TGTGCCAGCAGCCAAGATGCATCGGGGGCCATAGGATCCTACGAGCAGTACTTC. As protein: CASSQDASGAIGSYEQYF.

This clonotype was seen ten or more times. V and J are TRBV7-8 and TRBJ2-3; 8 nucleotides line up with TRBD2. Germline lookup yields CDR1 SGHVS and CDR2 FQNEAQ. The CDR3 contains 18 residues. After removal of 0 bases from V and 2 bases from J, the junction contained 10 bases not matched to a gene. In DNA form, the CDR3 reads TGTGCCAGCAGCTTAGCGCACGTACTAGCGGAAAACACAGATACGCAGTATTTT. This codes for CASSLAHVLAENTDTQYF.

This clonotype was detected ten times or more. The chain has TRBV11-2 and TRBJ1-2, with a possible D match to TRBD1 (5 bases). Germline-derived CDR1 and CDR2 are SGHAT and FQNNGV. V was shortened by 4 bases and J by 3 bases, with 18 bases between the two germline ends. The CDR3 is made up of 16 amino acids. The CDR3 DNA sequence: TGTGCCAGCAGCTCCCCTCGGGGGGGACGTTACTATGGCTACACCTTC. This codes for CASSSPRGGRYYGYTF.

The chain combines TRBV12-3 or TRBV12-4 with TRBJ2-1; D is undetermined. Deletions cut 0 bases from V and 0 bases from J, with 6 bases between. CDR3 length: 15 residues. The CDR3, as DNA: TGTGCCAGCAGTTTAGCGGTTGGCTCCTACAATGAGCAGTTCTTC. Its protein product is CASSLAVGSYNEQFF.

This clonotype was counted at least ten times. This rearrangement joins TRBV7-9 to TRBJ2-1, with TRBD2 matching over 13 bases. The CDR3 has 14 amino acids. Germline V gives CDR1 SEHNR, CDR2 FQNEAQ (reference sequence). The junction had 10 bases not matched to a gene; V was cut back by 5 bases and J by 15 bases. CDR3 protein: CASSPGLAGVEGFF. CDR3 sequence (DNA): TGTGCCAGCAGCCCCGGACTAGCGGGAGTGGAGGGGTTCTTC.

This clonotype was recorded at least ten times. The rearrangement uses TRBV12-3 or TRBV12-4 and TRBJ2-3; 8 bases fit TRBD1. This CDR3 is built from 15 residues. Trimming removed 4 bases from V and 1 base from J; junction bases left unmatched: 4. The CDR3 DNA follows: TGTGCCAGCAGTTCACAGGGGGGAGGCACAGATACGCAGTATTTT. It encodes CASSSQGGGTDTQYF.

This clonotype was detected many times. The chain has TRBV7-9 and TRBJ1-1, with D hard to call. The CDR3 has 10 residues. Trimming shortened V by 4 bases and J by 8 bases, and 5 bases separated the two germline ends. Germline CDR1 reads SEHNR; CDR2 reads FQNEAQ (reference sequence). CDR3 in DNA: TGTGCCAGCAGCTGGTTCGAAGCTTTCTTT. Protein sequence: CASSWFEAFF.

Ten or more counts support this clonotype. V is TRBV28 and J is TRBJ2-3; D could derive from TRBD1 or TRBD2 (6 bases each). CDR1 and CDR2 (germline): MDHEN, SYDVKM. The CDR3 is 18 residues long. The V end was cut by 0 bases, the J end by 1 base, with 17 bases between. DNA of the CDR3: TGTGCCAGCAGTTTATGGTTAGGGGGGAAGACTGGCACAGATACGCAGTATTTT. This translates into CASSLWLGGKTGTDTQYF.